Below, 11 T cell receptor beta chains from the same sample are listed, as sequenced in a study of blood T cell repertoires in COVID-19. TCRdb's table, derived via immunoSEQ multiplex PCR, lists solely in-frame clones and lacks some. The sample yields over 250,000 clones, 90% seen once. The sample taken for sequencing was PBMCs or T cells enriched from blood (not recorded which). The receptor source for this set is a woman aged 25 to 39 who had recovered from COVID-19.

In regard to this clone: One junction end does not reproduce the germline sequence, and a read error may be involved. The chain recombines TRBV18 with TRBJ1-6, with 9 bases fitting TRBD1. CDR3 size: 14 residues. The germline CDR1 and CDR2 sequences are KGHSH and LQKENI. CDR3 DNA sequence: TGTGCCAGCACACCGGGACAGGGTAATTCACCCCTCCACTTT. This sequence encodes CASTPGQGNSPLHF.

This chain connects TRBV27 to TRBJ1-2; the match to TRBD1 covers 11 bases. The ends lost 5 bases at V and 3 bases at J; junction bases unmatched: 8. Germline lookup yields CDR1 MNHEY and CDR2 SMNVEV (reference sequence). The CDR3 is 16 residues long. CDR3 protein: CASSPPPGQGDYGYTF. The CDR3 bases are TGTGCCAGCAGTCCACCCCCGGGACAGGGGGACTATGGCTACACCTTC.

This clone was observed once. The V call is TRBV29-1, the J call TRBJ2-2; TRBD2 matches at 10 bases. The CDR3 covers 13 residues. The V segment lost 5 bases and the J segment 5 bases; nucleotides outside the gene matches: 2. From germline, CDR1 is SQVTM and CDR2 ANQGSEA. The CDR3 DNA sequence: TGCAGCGTTATTAGCGGGGGGACCGGGGAGCTGTTTTTT. As protein: CSVISGGTGELFF.

This chain uses TRBV28 with TRBJ2-7; D is unclear. The germline V and J ends were trimmed by 6 bases and 3 bases, with 9 bases remaining between them. Germline CDR1 reads MDHEN; CDR2 reads SYDVKM. There are 12 residues in the CDR3. For the CDR3, the DNA is TGTGCCAGCAGGCAGAGAGGCTACGAGCAGTACTTC. This encodes CASRQRGYEQYF.

This chain links TRBV5-1 with TRBJ2-5; a possible D gene is TRBD2 (7 bases). Germline V gene data show CDR1 as SGHRS and CDR2 as YFSETQ. The CDR3 is 17 amino acids. Deletions cut 0 bases from V and 5 bases from J, with 20 bases between. The CDR3 loop reads CASSLDLGGGPGETQYF. In DNA, the CDR3 is TGCGCCAGCAGCTTGGACCTAGGGGGAGGGCCGGGTGAGACCCAGTACTTC.

This clone was seen more than once but under ten times. The chain links TRBV11-2 to TRBJ2-2, with 10 bases lining up with TRBD1. Germline CDR1 SGHAT, CDR2 FQNNGV. The J segment lost 6 bases and the V segment lost 1 base, leaving 5 bases of the junction unmatched. The CDR3 extends over 16 amino acids. CDR3 residues: CASSLGGTGESGELFF. CDR3 sequence (DNA): TGTGCCAGCAGCTTAGGTGGGACAGGGGAATCCGGGGAGCTGTTTTTT. The whole variable domain, remainder taken from reference TRBV11-2 and TRBJ2-2, is EAGVAQSPRYKIIEKRQSVAFWCNPISGHATLYWYQQILGQGPKLLIQFQNNGVVDDSQLPKDRFSAERLKGVDSTLKIQPAKLEDSAVYLCASSLGGTGESGELFFGEGSRLTVL.

J is TRBJ2-7 and V is TRBV7-2; D remains ambiguous. The CDR3 extends over 15 amino acids. The germline V and J ends were trimmed by 1 base and 3 bases, with 13 bases remaining between them. Per the germline V gene, CDR1 is SGHTA and CDR2 is FQGNSA. For the CDR3, the DNA is TGTGCCAGCAGCTTAGACGGCGGCGGAGACTACGAGCAGTACTTC. Its protein product is CASSLDGGGDYEQYF.

This chain joins TRBV10-3 and TRBJ1-1, with 9 bases fitting TRBD1. Looked up from germline, CDR1 is ENHRY and CDR2 is SYGVKD. The CDR3 loop spans 14 amino acids. With V trimmed by 6 bases and J by 3 bases, 5 bases remained unmatched. CDR3: CAIRRGQGDTEAFF. Written as DNA, the CDR3 is TGTGCCATCAGAAGGGGACAGGGTGACACTGAAGCTTTCTTT.

Details on this clone: In the same sample, other DNA sequences code for this CDR3. The CDR3 sequence is CASSLTAGGYNEQFF. The CDR3 DNA sequence: TGCGCCAGCAGTCTTACAGCGGGAGGGTACAATGAGCAGTTCTTC. The chain combines TRBV5-1 with TRBJ2-1; 10 bases align to TRBD2. The CDR3 length is 15 residues. CDR1 is SGHRS, CDR2 YFSETQ, per germline. Losses at the gene ends were 5 bases for V and 4 bases for J; bases not matched to a gene: 6.

V and J are TRBV5-1 and TRBJ2-1, with 7 nucleotides matching TRBD2. V lost 3 bases and J lost 3; bases outside the gene matches: 6. The CDR3 covers 15 residues. CDR1 is SGHRS and CDR2 is YFSETQ in the germline V gene. This CDR3 reads CASSSSGTDYNEQFF. The DNA for the CDR3 is TGCGCCAGCAGCTCCAGCGGGACTGACTACAATGAGCAGTTCTTC.

The chain combines TRBV3-1 (or the pseudogene TRBV3-2) with TRBJ2-1; weak D call: TRBD2 (6 bases). The germline V gene encodes CDR1 LGHDT and CDR2 YNNKEL (reference sequence). V gave up 1 base and J gave up 4 bases, with 11 bases separating them. The CDR3 covers 15 residues. The CDR3 is CASSQGAGDYNEQFF. The CDR3 bases are TGTGCCAGCAGCCAAGGAGCGGGTGATTACAATGAGCAGTTCTTC.